This entry is about one TCR beta chain. Its specificity is unknown. The assay was run at survey level. Sequencing depth was up to 500,000 reads per sample. Profiling relied on immunoSEQ multiplex PCR, and the TCRdb table lists in-frame clones only, not all of them. Here the sample spans roughly 49,000 clones, around 78% being singletons. The CDR3 is made up of 14 amino acids. V lost 5 bases and J lost 5, with 15 bases in between. Germline V lookup: CDR1 MNHEY, CDR2 SMNVEV (reference sequence). This sample stems from a study of pediatric ulcerative colitis. Study conclusions and caveats: Rectal pinch biopsies may include blood-derived T cells.

One to two pinch biopsies were taken from the rectum during colonoscopy. The sequence came from a girl under 18 with moderate ulcerative colitis. This chain joins TRBV27 and TRBJ2-5, with D perhaps matching TRBD1 or TRBD2 (5 bases each). Source material: gut tissue. CDR3: CASSQLGVGETQYF. The CDR3 DNA sequence: TGTGCCAGCAGTCAACTAGGGGTCGGGGAGACCCAGTACTTC.